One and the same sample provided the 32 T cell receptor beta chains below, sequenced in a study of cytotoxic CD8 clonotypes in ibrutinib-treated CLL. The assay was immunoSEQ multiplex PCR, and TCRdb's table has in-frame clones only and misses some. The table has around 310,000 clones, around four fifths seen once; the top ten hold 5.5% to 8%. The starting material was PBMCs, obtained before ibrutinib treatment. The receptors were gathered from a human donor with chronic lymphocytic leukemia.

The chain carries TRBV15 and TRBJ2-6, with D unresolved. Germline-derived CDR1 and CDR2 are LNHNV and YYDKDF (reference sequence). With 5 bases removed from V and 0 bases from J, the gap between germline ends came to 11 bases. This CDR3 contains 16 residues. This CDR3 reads CATSSVFSSGANVLTF. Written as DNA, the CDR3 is TGTGCCACCAGCTCCGTCTTTAGCTCTGGGGCCAACGTCCTGACTTTC. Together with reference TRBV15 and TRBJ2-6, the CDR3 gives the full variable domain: DAMVIQNPRYQVTQFGKPVTLSCSQTLNHNVMYWYQQKSSQAPKLLFHYYDKDFNNEADTPDNFQSRRPNTSFCFLDIRSPGLGDTAMYLCATSSVFSSGANVLTFGAGSRLTVL.

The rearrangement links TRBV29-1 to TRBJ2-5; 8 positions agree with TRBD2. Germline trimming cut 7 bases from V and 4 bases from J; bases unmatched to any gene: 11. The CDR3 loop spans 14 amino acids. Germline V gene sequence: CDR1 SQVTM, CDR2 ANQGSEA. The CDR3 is CSALGGGRLETQYF. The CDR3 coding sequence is TGCAGCGCCCTCGGGGGGGGGCGTTTAGAGACCCAGTACTTC.

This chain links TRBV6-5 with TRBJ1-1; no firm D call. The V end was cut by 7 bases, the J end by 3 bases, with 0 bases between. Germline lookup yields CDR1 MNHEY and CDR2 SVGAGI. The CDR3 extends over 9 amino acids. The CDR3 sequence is CASNTEAFF. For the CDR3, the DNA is TGTGCCAGCAACACTGAAGCTTTCTTT.

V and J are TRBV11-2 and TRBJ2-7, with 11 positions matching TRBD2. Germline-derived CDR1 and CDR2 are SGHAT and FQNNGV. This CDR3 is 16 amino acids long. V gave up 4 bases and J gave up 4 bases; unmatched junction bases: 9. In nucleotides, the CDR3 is TGTGCCAGCAGCTCACTCTCTAGCGGGAGGCTTTACGAGCAGTACTTC. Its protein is CASSSLSSGRLYEQYF.

The CDR3, as DNA: TGTGCCAGCAGTGAGTCTCCGGGGGTACGGGACACCGGGGAGCTGTTTTTT. This codes for CASSESPGVRDTGELFF. V is TRBV25-1 and J is TRBJ2-2; possible D gene TRBD2, 6 bases. This CDR3 has 17 amino acids. Trimming cost V 3 bases and J 3 bases, with 17 bases left between them. Germline V lookup: CDR1 MGHDK, CDR2 SYGVNS.

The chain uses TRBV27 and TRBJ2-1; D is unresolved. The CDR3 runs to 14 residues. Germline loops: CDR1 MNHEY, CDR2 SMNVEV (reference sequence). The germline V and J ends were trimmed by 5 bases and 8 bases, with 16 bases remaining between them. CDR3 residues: CASSPHSILDEQFF. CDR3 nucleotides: TGTGCCAGCAGTCCGCACTCGATACTGGATGAGCAGTTCTTC.

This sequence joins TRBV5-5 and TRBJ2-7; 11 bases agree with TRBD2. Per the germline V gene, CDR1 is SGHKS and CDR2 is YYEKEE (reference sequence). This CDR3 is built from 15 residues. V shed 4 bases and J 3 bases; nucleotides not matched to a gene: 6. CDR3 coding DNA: TGTGCCAGCAGCCCGGGACTAGCGGAGGGCTACGAGCAGTACTTC. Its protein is CASSPGLAEGYEQYF.

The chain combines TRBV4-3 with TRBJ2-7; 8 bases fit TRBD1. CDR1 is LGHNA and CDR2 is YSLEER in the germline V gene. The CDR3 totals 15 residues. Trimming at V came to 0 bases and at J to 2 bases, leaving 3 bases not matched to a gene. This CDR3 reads CASSQDRRGPYEQYF. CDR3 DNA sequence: TGCGCCAGCAGCCAAGACCGCAGGGGGCCCTACGAGCAGTACTTC.

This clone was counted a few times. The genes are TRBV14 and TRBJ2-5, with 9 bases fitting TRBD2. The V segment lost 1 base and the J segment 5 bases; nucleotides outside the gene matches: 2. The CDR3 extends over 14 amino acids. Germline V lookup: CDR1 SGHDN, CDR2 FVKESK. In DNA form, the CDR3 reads TGTGCCAGCAGCCAAGGACTAGCGGTTGAGACCCAGTACTTC. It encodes CASSQGLAVETQYF.

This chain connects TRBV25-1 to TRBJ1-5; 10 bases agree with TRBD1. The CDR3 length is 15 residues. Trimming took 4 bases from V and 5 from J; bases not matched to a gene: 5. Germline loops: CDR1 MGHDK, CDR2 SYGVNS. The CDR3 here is CASSAGQGSHQPQHF. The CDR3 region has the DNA TGTGCCAGCAGTGCGGGACAGGGGTCTCATCAGCCCCAGCATTTT. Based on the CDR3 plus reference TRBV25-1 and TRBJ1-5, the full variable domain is EADIYQTPRYLVIGTGKKITLECSQTMGHDKMYWYQQDPGMELHLIHYSYGVNSTEKGDLSSESTVSRIRTEHFPLTLESARPSHTSQYLCASSAGQGSHQPQHFGDGTRLSIL.

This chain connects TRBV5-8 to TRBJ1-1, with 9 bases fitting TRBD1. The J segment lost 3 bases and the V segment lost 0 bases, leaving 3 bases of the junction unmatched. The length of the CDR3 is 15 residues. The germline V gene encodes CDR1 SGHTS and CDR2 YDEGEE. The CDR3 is CASSLGTGVDTEAFF. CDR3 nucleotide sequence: TGTGCCAGCAGCTTGGGGACAGGGGTAGACACTGAAGCTTTCTTT.

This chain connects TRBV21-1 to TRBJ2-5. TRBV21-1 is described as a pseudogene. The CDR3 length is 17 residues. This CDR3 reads CASSNYRQADYQETQYF. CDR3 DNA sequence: TGTGCCAGCAGCAATTATCGGCAGGCCGACTACCAAGAGACCCAGTACTTC.

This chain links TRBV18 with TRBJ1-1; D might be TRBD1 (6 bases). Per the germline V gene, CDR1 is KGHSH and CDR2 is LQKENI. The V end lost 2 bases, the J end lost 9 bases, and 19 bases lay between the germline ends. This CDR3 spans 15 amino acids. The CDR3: CASSPRAAGVGQAFF. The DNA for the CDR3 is TGTGCCAGCTCACCAAGGGCGGCAGGGGTCGGGCAAGCTTTCTTT. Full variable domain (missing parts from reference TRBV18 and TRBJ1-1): NAGVMQNPRHLVRRRGQEARLRCSPMKGHSHVYWYRQLPEEGLKFMVYLQKENIIDESGMPKERFSAEFPKEGPSILRIQQVVRGDSAAYFCASSPRAAGVGQAFFGQGTRLTVV.

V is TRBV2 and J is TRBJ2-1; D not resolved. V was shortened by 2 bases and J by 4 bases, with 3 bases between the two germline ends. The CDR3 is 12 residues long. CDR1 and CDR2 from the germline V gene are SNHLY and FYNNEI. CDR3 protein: CASSEYYNEQFF. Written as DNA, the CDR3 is TGTGCCAGCAGTGAATATTACAATGAGCAGTTCTTC.

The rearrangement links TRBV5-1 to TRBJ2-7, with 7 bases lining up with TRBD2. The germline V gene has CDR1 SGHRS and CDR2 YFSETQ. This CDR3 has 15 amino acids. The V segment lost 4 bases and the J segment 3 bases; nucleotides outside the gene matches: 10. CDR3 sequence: CASSRGLAENYEQYF. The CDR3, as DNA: TGCGCCAGCAGCCGGGGTCTAGCGGAGAACTACGAGCAGTACTTC.

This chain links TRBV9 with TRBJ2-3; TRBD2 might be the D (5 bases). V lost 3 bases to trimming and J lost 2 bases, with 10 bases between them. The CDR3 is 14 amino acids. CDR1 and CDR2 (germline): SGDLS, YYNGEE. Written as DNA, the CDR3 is TGTGCCAGCAGCGAACGGGGTTACACAGATACGCAGTATTTT. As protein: CASSERGYTDTQYF. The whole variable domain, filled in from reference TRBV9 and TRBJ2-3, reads DSGVTQTPKHLITATGQRVTLRCSPRSGDLSVYWYQQSLDQGLQFLIQYYNGEERAKGNILERFSAQQFPDLHSELNLSSLELGDSALYFCASSERGYTDTQYFGPGTRLTVL.

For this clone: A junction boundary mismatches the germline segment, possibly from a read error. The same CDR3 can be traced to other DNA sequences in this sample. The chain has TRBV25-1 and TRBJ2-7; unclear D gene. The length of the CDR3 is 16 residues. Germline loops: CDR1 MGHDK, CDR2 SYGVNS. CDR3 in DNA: TGTGCCAGCAGTGAAAGTTGGCTAGGGCGATCCTACGAGCAATACTTC. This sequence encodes CASSESWLGRSYEQYF.

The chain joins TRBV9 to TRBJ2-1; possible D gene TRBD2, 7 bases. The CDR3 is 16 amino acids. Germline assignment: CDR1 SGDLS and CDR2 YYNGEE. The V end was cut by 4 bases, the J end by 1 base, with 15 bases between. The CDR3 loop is CASSPHREGSYNEQFF. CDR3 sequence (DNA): TGTGCCAGCAGCCCGCACAGGGAGGGGTCCTACAATGAGCAGTTCTTC.

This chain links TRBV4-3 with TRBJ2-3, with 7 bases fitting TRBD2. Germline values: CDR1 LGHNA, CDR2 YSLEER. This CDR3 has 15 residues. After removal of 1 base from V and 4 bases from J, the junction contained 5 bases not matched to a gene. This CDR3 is CASSQVGGRSDTQYF. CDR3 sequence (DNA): TGCGCCAGCAGCCAAGTGGGGGGGAGATCAGATACGCAGTATTTT.

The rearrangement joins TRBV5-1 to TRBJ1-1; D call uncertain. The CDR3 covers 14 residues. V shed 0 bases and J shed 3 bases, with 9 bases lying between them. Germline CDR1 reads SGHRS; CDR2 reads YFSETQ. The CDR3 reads CASSLGGLDTEAFF. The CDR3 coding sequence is TGCGCCAGCAGCTTGGGGGGATTAGACACTGAAGCTTTCTTT.

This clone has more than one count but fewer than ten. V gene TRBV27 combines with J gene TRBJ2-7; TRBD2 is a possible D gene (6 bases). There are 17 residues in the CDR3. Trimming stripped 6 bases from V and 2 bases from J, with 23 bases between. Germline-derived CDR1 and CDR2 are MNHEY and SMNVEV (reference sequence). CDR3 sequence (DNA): TGTGCCAGCAGAGCCACGGGCCCAAGCGGGCGGACCTACGAGCAGTACTTC. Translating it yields CASRATGPSGRTYEQYF.

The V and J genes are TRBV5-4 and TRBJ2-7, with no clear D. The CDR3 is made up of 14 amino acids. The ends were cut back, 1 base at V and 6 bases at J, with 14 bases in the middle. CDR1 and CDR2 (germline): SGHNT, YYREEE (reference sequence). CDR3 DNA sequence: TGTGCCAGCAGCTTGTCAGCCCAAGGCGGCGAGCAGTACTTC. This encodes CASSLSAQGGEQYF.

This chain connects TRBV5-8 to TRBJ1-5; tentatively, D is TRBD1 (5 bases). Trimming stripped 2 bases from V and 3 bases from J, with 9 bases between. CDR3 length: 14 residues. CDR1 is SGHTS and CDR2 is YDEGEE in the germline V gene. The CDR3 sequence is CASSFGGNNQPQHF. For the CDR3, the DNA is TGTGCCAGCAGCTTCGGGGGAAACAATCAGCCCCAGCATTTT.

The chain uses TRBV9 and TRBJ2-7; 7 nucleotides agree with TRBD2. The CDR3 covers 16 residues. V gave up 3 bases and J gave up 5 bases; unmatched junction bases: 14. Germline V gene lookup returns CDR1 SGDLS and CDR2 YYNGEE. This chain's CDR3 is CASSAGGGTTRHEQYF. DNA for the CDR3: TGTGCCAGCAGCGCCGGTGGGGGGACTACCCGGCACGAGCAGTACTTC.

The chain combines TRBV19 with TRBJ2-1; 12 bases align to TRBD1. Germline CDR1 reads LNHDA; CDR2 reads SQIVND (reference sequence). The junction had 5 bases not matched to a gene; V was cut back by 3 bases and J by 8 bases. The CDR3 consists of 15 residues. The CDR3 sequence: CASSITGTGGYEQFF. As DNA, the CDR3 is TGTGCCAGTAGTATCACCGGGACAGGGGGCTATGAGCAGTTCTTC.

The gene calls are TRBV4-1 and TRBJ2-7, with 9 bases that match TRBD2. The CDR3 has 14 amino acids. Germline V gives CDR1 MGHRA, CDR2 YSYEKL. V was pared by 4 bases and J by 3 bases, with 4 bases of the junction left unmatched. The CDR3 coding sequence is TGCGCCAGCAGCCTTAGCGGGAGTAACTACGAGCAGTACTTC. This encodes CASSLSGSNYEQYF.

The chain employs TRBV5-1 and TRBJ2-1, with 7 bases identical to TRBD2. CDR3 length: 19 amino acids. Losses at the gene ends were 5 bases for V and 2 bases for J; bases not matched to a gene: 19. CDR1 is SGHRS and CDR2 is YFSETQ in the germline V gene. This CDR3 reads CASSLTGTIRNRAYNEQFF. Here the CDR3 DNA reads TGCGCCAGCAGTCTGACCGGGACTATCAGAAACCGAGCCTACAATGAGCAGTTCTTC.

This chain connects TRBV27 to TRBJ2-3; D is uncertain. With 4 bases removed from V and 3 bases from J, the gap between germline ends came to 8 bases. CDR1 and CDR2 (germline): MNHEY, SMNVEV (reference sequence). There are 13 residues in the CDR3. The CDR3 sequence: CASSSRLTDTQYF. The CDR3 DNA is TGTGCCAGCAGTTCAAGGTTGACAGATACGCAGTATTTT.

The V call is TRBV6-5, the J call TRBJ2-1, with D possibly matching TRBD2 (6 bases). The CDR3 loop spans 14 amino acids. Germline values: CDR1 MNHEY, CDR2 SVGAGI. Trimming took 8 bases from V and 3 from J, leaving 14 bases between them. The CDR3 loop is CASAAGNSYNEQFF. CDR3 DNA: TGTGCCAGCGCAGCGGGTAACAGCTACAATGAGCAGTTCTTC.

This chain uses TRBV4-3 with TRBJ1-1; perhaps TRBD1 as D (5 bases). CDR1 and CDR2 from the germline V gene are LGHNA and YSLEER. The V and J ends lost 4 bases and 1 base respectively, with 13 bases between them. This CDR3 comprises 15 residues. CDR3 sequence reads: CASSRGYQSNTEAFF. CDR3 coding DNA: TGCGCCAGCAGCCGGGGGTACCAGTCGAACACTGAAGCTTTCTTT.

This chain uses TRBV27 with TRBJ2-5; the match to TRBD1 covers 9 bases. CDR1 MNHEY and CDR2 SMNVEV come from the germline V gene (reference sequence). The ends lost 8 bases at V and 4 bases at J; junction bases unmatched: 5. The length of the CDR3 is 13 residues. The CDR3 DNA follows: TGTGCCAGCGCACAGGGGGCGCCAGAGACCCAGTACTTC. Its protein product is CASAQGAPETQYF.

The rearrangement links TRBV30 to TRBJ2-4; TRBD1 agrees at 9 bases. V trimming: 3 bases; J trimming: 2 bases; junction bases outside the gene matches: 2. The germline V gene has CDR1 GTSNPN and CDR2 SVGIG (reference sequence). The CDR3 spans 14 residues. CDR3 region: CAWRGQGTKNIQYF. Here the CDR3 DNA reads TGTGCCTGGAGAGGACAGGGGACCAAAAACATTCAGTACTTC.